This passage covers 8 T cell receptor beta chains from one sample sequenced in a study of lymphopenia after photon versus proton radiotherapy. Generated by immunoSEQ multiplex PCR, the TCRdb table keeps only in-frame clones and is missing some. The sample contains 30,000 to 40,000 clones, over 70% of which appear only once. This specimen was peripheral blood, taken from a patient treated with proton-based radiotherapy. These receptors originate from a woman in her 70s with pancreatic cancer.

The CDR3 spells CASSQSSGTSTDTQYF. In DNA form, the CDR3 reads TGCGCCAGCAGCCAGTCAAGCGGGACCTCCACAGATACGCAGTATTTT. The rearrangement links TRBV5-1 to TRBJ2-3; 7 bases fit TRBD2. Germline CDR1 SGHRS, CDR2 YFSETQ. The V segment lost 4 bases and the J segment 2 bases; nucleotides outside the gene matches: 10. The CDR3 extends over 16 amino acids.

This sequence joins TRBV4-2 and TRBJ2-3; TRBD2 matches at 10 bases. Germline V CDR1 and CDR2: LGHNA, YNFKEQ. The CDR3 runs to 17 residues. V lost 1 base and J lost 2; bases outside the gene matches: 6. CDR3 coding DNA: TGTGCCAGCAGCCAAGGGCCTAGCGGGAGCCCCACAGATACGCAGTATTTT. Encoded protein: CASSQGPSGSPTDTQYF.

The rearrangement uses TRBV27 and TRBJ2-5; 11 positions agree with TRBD2. The length of the CDR3 is 14 residues. Germline V CDR1 and CDR2: MNHEY, SMNVEV (reference sequence). The junction had 6 bases not matched to a gene; V was cut back by 5 bases and J by 7 bases. The CDR3 region has the DNA TGTGCCAGCAGTCTAACCGGGACTAGCGGGACCCAGTACTTC. This translates into CASSLTGTSGTQYF.

V is TRBV5-4 and J is TRBJ2-7, with 8 positions matching TRBD1. The germline CDR1 and CDR2 sequences are SGHNT and YYREEE (reference sequence). This CDR3 comprises 15 residues. The V segment lost 3 bases and the J segment 7 bases; nucleotides outside the gene matches: 12. CDR3 nucleotides: TGTGCCAGCAGCTCCCGGGACAGGAGCCTCTCGGAGCAGTACTTC. It is translated as CASSSRDRSLSEQYF.

The genes are TRBV4-1 and TRBJ2-3; a weak D match, TRBD1 (6 bases). The CDR3 is 17 amino acids. Trimming removed 0 bases from V and 1 base from J, with 14 bases in between. Germline-derived CDR1 and CDR2 are MGHRA and YSYEKL. The CDR3 spells CASSQDMWGPGTDTQYF. The DNA for the CDR3 is TGCGCCAGCAGCCAAGATATGTGGGGGCCCGGCACAGATACGCAGTATTTT.

The chain is built from TRBV2 and TRBJ1-4; no firm D call. The germline CDR1 and CDR2 sequences are SNHLY and FYNNEI. V lost 4 bases and J 4 bases, leaving 10 bases between the germline ends. The CDR3 is 14 amino acids. CDR3 sequence reads: CASSGNGDNEKLFF. The DNA of the CDR3 is TGTGCCAGCAGTGGTAACGGGGATAATGAAAAACTGTTTTTT.

This clone showed up just once. The V gene is TRBV2, the J gene TRBJ2-2, with D tentatively TRBD2 (6 bases). Germline V lookup: CDR1 SNHLY, CDR2 FYNNEI. V lost 8 bases to trimming and J lost 5 bases, with 15 bases between them. The CDR3 is 14 amino acids. The CDR3 DNA reads TGTGCCAGCGACCGCGGGAAAGGGACCGGGGAGCTGTTTTTT. Its translation is CASDRGKGTGELFF.

This chain joins TRBV5-6 and TRBJ2-5; possible D gene TRBD2, 6 bases. V dropped 3 bases and J dropped 0 bases, with 15 bases sitting between them. CDR1 is SGHDT and CDR2 is YYEEEE in the germline V gene. This CDR3 spans 16 amino acids. The CDR3 reads CASSWGGARDQETQYF. The CDR3 DNA sequence: TGTGCCAGCAGCTGGGGAGGCGCGAGAGACCAAGAGACCCAGTACTTC.